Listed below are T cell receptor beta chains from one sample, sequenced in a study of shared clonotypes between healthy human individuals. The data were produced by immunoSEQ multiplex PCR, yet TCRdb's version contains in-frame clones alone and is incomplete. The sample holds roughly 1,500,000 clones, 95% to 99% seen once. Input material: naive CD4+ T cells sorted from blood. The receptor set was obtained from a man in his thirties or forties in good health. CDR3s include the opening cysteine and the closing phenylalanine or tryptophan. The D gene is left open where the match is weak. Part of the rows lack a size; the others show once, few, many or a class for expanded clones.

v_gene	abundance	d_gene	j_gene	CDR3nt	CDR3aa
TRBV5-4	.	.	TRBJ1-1	TGTGCCAGCAGCTTGGGGTTTTCGGTGAACACTGAAGCTTTCTTT	CASSLGFSVNTEAFF
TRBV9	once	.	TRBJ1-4	TGTGCCAGCAGCAAAGATAGTTTGGGTTCAACTAATGAAAAACTGTTTTTT	CASSKDSLGSTNEKLFF
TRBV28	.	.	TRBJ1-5	TGTGCCAGCAGTTCCCCGGGGAGCTATAGCAATCAGCCCCAGCATTTT	CASSSPGSYSNQPQHF
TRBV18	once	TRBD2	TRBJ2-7	TGTGCCAGCTCCCCCCGGACTAGCGGGGCGTCTTACGAGCAGTACTTC	CASSPRTSGASYEQYF
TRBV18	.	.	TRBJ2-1	TGTGCCAGCTCAAGGACCCGGGACTCAAGCTCCTACAATGAGCAGTTCTTC	CASSRTRDSSSYNEQFF
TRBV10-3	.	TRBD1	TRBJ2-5	TGTGCCACCGTCTCTGGGGACAGGGATTTTCAAGAGACCCAGTACTTC	CATVSGDRDFQETQYF
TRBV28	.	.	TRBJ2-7	TGTGCCAGCAGTTTCTCGCTTACAGGGTACGAGCAGTACTTC	CASSFSLTGYEQYF
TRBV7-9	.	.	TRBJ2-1	TGTGCCAGCCAAGCGGATTGGGGGAATGAGCAGTTCTTC	CASQADWGNEQFF
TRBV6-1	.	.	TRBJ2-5	TGTGCCAGCAGTGAAAATGCGGGAAGGGGAGAGACCCAGTACTTC	CASSENAGRGETQYF
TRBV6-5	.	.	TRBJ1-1	TGTGCCAGCAGTTGGGGGACCGGCACTGAAGCTTTCTTT	CASSWGTGTEAFF
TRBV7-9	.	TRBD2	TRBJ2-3	TGTGCCAGCAGCTTAGAGGTCGGTATAGGACTAGCAGGCCCGGATACGCAGTATTTT	CASSLEVGIGLAGPDTQYF
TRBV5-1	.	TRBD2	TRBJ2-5	TGCGCCAGCAGTTCCGGACTAGCGGGAGGGCCGGTCCAAGAGACCCAGTACTTC	CASSSGLAGGPVQETQYF
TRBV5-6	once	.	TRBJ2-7	TGTGCCAGCAGCTTGATAATTCGGGACTCGGACGAGCAGTACTTC	CASSLIIRDSDEQYF
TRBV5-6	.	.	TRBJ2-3	TGTGCCAGCAGCTTGGGCAGGGCTGGGACGCAGTATTTT	CASSLGRAGTQYF
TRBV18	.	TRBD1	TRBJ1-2	TGTGCCAGCTCACCACCGAATACAGGGGCGGACTATGGCTACACCTTC	CASSPPNTGADYGYTF
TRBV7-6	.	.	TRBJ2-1	TGTGCCAGCAGCTTAGCGCGACTTGGGGAGCCCTACAATGAGCAGTTCTTC	CASSLARLGEPYNEQFF
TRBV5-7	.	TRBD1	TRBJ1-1	TGTGCCAGCAGCTCGCCGGACAGGGCGGGCATGAACACTGAAGCTTTCTTT	CASSSPDRAGMNTEAFF
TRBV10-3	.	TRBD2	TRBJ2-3	TGTGCCATCAGTGCCCCAATGACTAGCGGGAGAACAGATACGCAGTATTTT	CAISAPMTSGRTDTQYF
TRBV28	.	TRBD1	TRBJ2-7	TGTGCCAGCAGTCCCGGACAGGGCGGCGACGAGCAGTACTTC	CASSPGQGGDEQYF
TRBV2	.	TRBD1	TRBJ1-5	TGTGCCAGCAGAGCTACTACAGGGGGCTTGGGCAATCAGCCCCAGCATTTT	CASRATTGGLGNQPQHF
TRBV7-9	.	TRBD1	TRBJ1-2	TGTGCCAGCAGCTTAGGGACAGGGCGGCACTATGGCTACACCTTC	CASSLGTGRHYGYTF
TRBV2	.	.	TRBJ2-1	TGTGCCAGCATTCGGAACAGCTACAATGAGCAGTTCTTC	CASIRNSYNEQFF
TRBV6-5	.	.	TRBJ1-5	TGTGCCAGCAGTTACTCGATTGGTGAGCCCCAGCATTTT	CASSYSIGEPQHF
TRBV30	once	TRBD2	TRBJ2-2	TGTGCCTGGAGTGGTCTAGCGGGAGGGCCCGGGGAGCTGTTTTTT	CAWSGLAGGPGELFF
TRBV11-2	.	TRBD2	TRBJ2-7	TGTGCCAGCAGCTTAGTCGGTAGCGGGAGGGCCTACGAGCAGTACTTC	CASSLVGSGRAYEQYF
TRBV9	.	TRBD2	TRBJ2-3	TGTGCCAGCAGCGTAGGAGCGGGAGTGGGCACAGATACGCAGTATTTT	CASSVGAGVGTDTQYF
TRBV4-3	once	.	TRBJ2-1	TGCGCCAGCAGCCAAGATCCAGCCTTCCGCAATGAGCAGTTCTTC	CASSQDPAFRNEQFF
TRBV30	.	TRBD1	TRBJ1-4	TGTGCCTGGACTCGACAGGGCATGAGTGAAAAACTGTTTTTT	CAWTRQGMSEKLFF
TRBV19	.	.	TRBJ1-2	TGTGCCAGTAGTATTTTTACAGGCACGAAGGGCTACACCTTC	CASSIFTGTKGYTF
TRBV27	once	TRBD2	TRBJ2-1	TGTGCCAGCCAGACTAGCGGGAGGGTCTGGCGCTCCTACAATGAGCAGTTCTTC	CASQTSGRVWRSYNEQFF
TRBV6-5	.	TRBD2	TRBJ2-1	TGTGCCAGCAGGGGGGGACTAGCGGGACGGAATGAGCAGTTCTTC	CASRGGLAGRNEQFF
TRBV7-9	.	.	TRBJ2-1	TGTGCCAGCAGGGCTTCTGGTGAGCAGTTCTTC	CASRASGEQFF
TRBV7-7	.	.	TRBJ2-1	TGTGCCAGCAGCCCTGGGGGATTTGGCGATGAGCAGTTCTTC	CASSPGGFGDEQFF
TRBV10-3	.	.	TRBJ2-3	TGTGCCATCAGTGGGGGGGATACGCAGTATTTT	CAISGGDTQYF
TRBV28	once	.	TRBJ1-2	TGTGCCAGCAGTTTCTGGGGGCTGGAAGGTTATGGCTACACCTTC	CASSFWGLEGYGYTF
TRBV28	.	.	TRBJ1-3	TGTGCCAGCTCCACTGGGACGGTACTCGGAAACACCATATATTTT	CASSTGTVLGNTIYF
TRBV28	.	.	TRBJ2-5	TGTGCCAGCAGTTCATCCCCCGCTCGTTCTTTGCCACAAGAGACCCAGTACTTC	CASSSSPARSLPQETQYF
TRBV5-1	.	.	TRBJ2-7	TGCGCCAGCAGCACCAATCCGGACGGACAAGGTCTACGCGAGCAGTACTTC	CASSTNPDGQGLREQYF
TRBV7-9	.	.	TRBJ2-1	TGTGCCAGCAGCCTCGACCCCCATGGTGAGCAGTTCTTC	CASSLDPHGEQFF
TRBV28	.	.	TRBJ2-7	TGTGCCACCCTGGGCCGCCCCCCACAGTACGAGCAGTACTTC	CATLGRPPQYEQYF
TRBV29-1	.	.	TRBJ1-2	TGCAGCGTTGGGCAGTCCCCCGGGACAAACTATGGCTACACCTTC	CSVGQSPGTNYGYTF